Below are 5 T cell receptor beta chains sequenced from a single sample in a study of read filtering for tumor transcriptome and immune sequencing. This library used around 0.4 ug RNA and molecular barcoded adaptors spanning alpha/delta and beta/gamma chains. TCRdb fed the reads into MiXCR, producing one record per CDR3 protein. The repertoire holds 120,000 or so distinct CDR3 sequences, with 10% to 15% as singletons. The sequenced sample was a population of CD138-negative cells sorted from bone marrow. Every receptor here comes from a donor at least 40 years old with multiple myeloma.

At least ten counts were recorded for this clonotype. The chain couples TRBV5-5 to TRBJ2-2, with 7 bases identical to TRBD2. V dropped 2 bases and J dropped 5; count of bases not matched to a gene: 9. The V gene's germline CDR1 is SGHKS and CDR2 YYEKEE (reference sequence). CDR3 length: 16 amino acids. The CDR3 reads CASSLKVQRGTGELFF. CDR3 DNA: TGTGCCAGCAGCTTAAAGGTCCAGCGGGGAACCGGGGAGCTGTTTTTT.

This clonotype was detected many times. The rearrangement links TRBV12-3 or TRBV12-4 to TRBJ2-2; possible D gene TRBD1, 7 bases. The CDR3 is made up of 15 amino acids. Trimming took 10 bases from V and 5 from J, leaving 20 bases between them. CDR3 amino acids: CATTAQQGGTGELFF. CDR3 bases: TGTGCCACTACTGCCCAGCAGGGGGGAACCGGGGAGCTGTTTTTT.

Ten or more counts support this clonotype. The chain is built from TRBV20-1 and TRBJ2-1; 10 bases map to TRBD2. This CDR3 has 14 amino acids. CDR1 is DFQATT and CDR2 is SNEGSKA in the germline V gene (reference sequence). CDR3 amino acids: CSTILAGAGNEQFF. The DNA for the CDR3 is TGCAGCACTATTCTAGCGGGAGCTGGGAATGAGCAGTTCTTC.

This clonotype has just a few counts. Being one base from a much bigger clone, this may be a read error. CDR3 nucleotide sequence: TGTGCCAGCGGCAGAGAGGGGAATGCAGATACGCGGTATTTT. The encoded protein is CASGREGNADTRYF. The chain carries TRBV7-9 and TRBJ2-3; perhaps D is TRBD1 or TRBD2 (5 bases each). The CDR3 has 14 amino acids. Germline loops: CDR1 SEHNR, CDR2 FQNEAQ (reference sequence).

This clonotype was seen repeatedly, ten times or more. The chain has TRBV6-5 and TRBJ2-2; unclear D gene. V shed 4 bases and J shed 5 bases, with 8 bases lying between them. Germline assignment: CDR1 MNHEY and CDR2 SVGAGI. This CDR3 spans 13 amino acids. This CDR3 reads CASSSPGTGELFF. CDR3 in DNA: TGTGCCAGCAGTTCCCCCGGGACCGGGGAGCTGTTTTTT.